The 17 T cell receptor beta chains listed next were all sequenced from one sample in a study of cytomegalovirus exposure and HLA in healthy donors. PCR employed 60 Vbeta and 13 Jbeta primers. TCRdb's copy holds only in-frame clones and misses some; the assay was immunoSEQ multiplex PCR. The sample holds around 140,000 clones, around nine tenths seen once. Sequenced material: PBMCs. The receptors originated from a woman aged 25 to 39 in good health and CMV-seronegative.

This sequence joins TRBV27 and TRBJ2-5; D not certain. Trimming stripped 5 bases from V and 2 bases from J, with 12 bases between. The CDR3 runs to 14 residues. CDR1 and CDR2 from the germline V gene are MNHEY and SMNVEV (reference sequence). Written as DNA, the CDR3 is TGTGCCAGCAGTGCCGGGTCCCCTCAAGAGACCCAGTACTTC. The encoded protein is CASSAGSPQETQYF.

This clone was picked up one time. The chain uses TRBV28 and TRBJ1-1; 12 positions agree with TRBD1. J gave up 4 bases and V 8 bases, and 5 bases lay outside the gene matches. Germline lookup yields CDR1 MDHEN and CDR2 SYDVKM. The CDR3 extends over 14 amino acids. CDR3 DNA: TGTGCCAGCTGGGGACAGGGGGCGCCCACTGAAGCTTTCTTT. It is translated as CASWGQGAPTEAFF.

This clone was seen a single time. The V call is TRBV4-1, the J call TRBJ2-3; perhaps TRBD2 as D (5 bases). CDR1 and CDR2 from the germline V gene are MGHRA and YSYEKL. The CDR3 extends over 16 amino acids. Deletions cut 0 bases from V and 1 base from J, with 11 bases between. The CDR3: CASSQDRWGGTDTQYF. CDR3 sequence (DNA): TGCGCCAGCAGCCAAGATCGGTGGGGAGGCACAGATACGCAGTATTTT.

Written as DNA, the CDR3 is TGTGCCAGCAGCGCCCGACAGCCCTACGAGCAGTACTTC. Protein product: CASSARQPYEQYF. The chain links TRBV7-9 to TRBJ2-7, with TRBD1 as a possible D gene (5 bases). V dropped 5 bases and J dropped 2 bases, with 10 bases sitting between them. From germline, CDR1 is SEHNR and CDR2 FQNEAQ (reference sequence). This CDR3 contains 13 residues.

In its sample, this clone was seen a few times. The chain combines TRBV2 with TRBJ1-2; TRBD1 matches 7 bases. The CDR3 is 17 residues long. Trimming at V came to 6 bases and at J to 4 bases, leaving 17 bases not matched to a gene. CDR1 and CDR2 from the germline V gene are SNHLY and FYNNEI. CDR3 residues: CASSLGAVIRDSYGYTF. The CDR3 DNA is TGTGCCAGCAGCCTAGGGGCCGTGATCCGGGACAGCTATGGCTACACCTTC. Based on the CDR3 plus reference TRBV2 and TRBJ1-2, the full variable domain is EPEVTQTPSHQVTQMGQEVILRCVPISNHLYFYWYRQILGQKVEFLVSFYNNEISEKSEIFDDQFSVERPDGSNFTLKIRSTKLEDSAMYFCASSLGAVIRDSYGYTFGSGTRLTVV.

The chain carries TRBV7-9 and TRBJ2-2; no reliable D call. Germline CDR1 and CDR2: SEHNR and FQNEAQ (reference sequence). The CDR3 loop spans 14 amino acids. V gave up 6 bases and J gave up 1 base, with 9 bases separating them. CDR3 sequence reads: CASRWPGNTGELFF. For the CDR3, the DNA is TGTGCCAGCAGGTGGCCAGGGAACACCGGGGAGCTGTTTTTT.

This clone appeared once. The chain combines TRBV7-2 with TRBJ1-3; TRBD1 matches at 7 bases. Germline V lookup: CDR1 SGHTA, CDR2 FQGNSA. The CDR3 contains 14 residues. The V segment lost 6 bases and the J segment 1 base; nucleotides outside the gene matches: 3. CDR3 protein: CASSLTGSGNTIYF. CDR3 DNA sequence: TGTGCCAGCAGTCTGACAGGGTCTGGAAACACCATATATTTT.

The chain combines TRBV7-9 with TRBJ2-1; D may be TRBD1 (6 bases). Germline CDR1 is SEHNR and CDR2 is FQNEAQ (reference sequence). Trimming stripped 8 bases from V and 7 bases from J, with 18 bases between. The CDR3 covers 14 residues. CDR3 DNA sequence: TGTGCCAGCGGGACAACGGGCGTAGTTAATGAGCAGTTCTTC. Translation: CASGTTGVVNEQFF.

The chain links TRBV18 to TRBJ1-2, with 8 bases fitting TRBD1. The CDR3 is 14 residues long. After removal of 4 bases from V and 7 bases from J, the junction contained 8 bases not matched to a gene. Germline V gene sequence: CDR1 KGHSH, CDR2 LQKENI. The DNA of the CDR3 is TGTGCCAGCTCACTCGGACAGGGCGAACCTGGCTACACCTTC. It encodes CASSLGQGEPGYTF.

CDR3 sequence: CASTGGILSSYNEQFF. CDR3 nucleotide sequence: TGTGCCAGCACCGGCGGTATCCTGAGCTCCTACAATGAGCAGTTCTTC. The J gene is TRBJ2-1, the V gene TRBV7-9; no clear D gene. Trimming cost V 7 bases and J 0 bases, with 16 bases left between them. The CDR3 covers 16 residues. Germline loops: CDR1 SEHNR, CDR2 FQNEAQ (reference sequence).

This clone showed up just a few times. The chain recombines TRBV10-3 with TRBJ2-5; 7 positions agree with TRBD1. This CDR3 has 14 amino acids. Germline V gene data show CDR1 as ENHRY and CDR2 as SYGVKD. Germline trimming cut 5 bases from V and 2 bases from J; bases unmatched to any gene: 5. DNA for the CDR3: TGTGCCATCAGTCAAGGGACAGTACAAGAGACCCAGTACTTC. It codes for CAISQGTVQETQYF.

This chain uses TRBV29-1 with TRBJ1-4; perhaps TRBD1 as D (6 bases). The CDR3 sequence is 14 residues long. Germline V lookup: CDR1 SQVTM, CDR2 ANQGSEA. Trimming removed 7 bases at V and 7 bases at J, with 19 bases between. This CDR3 is CSARRGGHGEKLFF. The DNA of the CDR3 is TGCAGCGCCCGAAGGGGGGGGCACGGTGAAAAACTGTTTTTT.

The chain couples TRBV9 to TRBJ2-1; the match to TRBD1 covers 9 bases. The CDR3 runs 15 residues. Germline V gene data show CDR1 as SGDLS and CDR2 as YYNGEE. V lost 4 bases to trimming and J lost 8 bases; unmatched junction nucleotides: 10. This chain's CDR3 is CASSTTGQGLYEQFF. In DNA, the CDR3 is TGTGCCAGCAGCACCACGGGACAGGGTCTCTATGAGCAGTTCTTC.

This chain links TRBV5-1 with TRBJ2-7; 7 bases match TRBD1. The V and J ends lost 0 bases and 3 bases, in that order; junction bases with no gene match: 9. The germline gives CDR1 SGHRS, CDR2 YFSETQ. The CDR3 length is 16 residues. CDR3 nucleotides: TGCGCCAGCAGCTTGGTCTCCGGGACAGCGATCTACGAGCAGTACTTC. Translation: CASSLVSGTAIYEQYF.

The chain couples TRBV9 to TRBJ1-1, with D tentatively TRBD1 (6 bases). Germline V lookup: CDR1 SGDLS, CDR2 YYNGEE. The CDR3 runs to 15 residues. The ends were cut back, 4 bases at V and 1 base at J, with 14 bases in the middle. CDR3 in DNA: TGTGCCAGCAGCCCCGAGGGGACATGGAACACTGAAGCTTTCTTT. Translating gives CASSPEGTWNTEAFF.

The rearrangement uses TRBV6-4 and TRBJ2-1, with TRBD1 as a possible D gene (5 bases). The CDR3 sequence is 14 residues long. The V end was cut by 4 bases, the J end by 8 bases, with 15 bases between. Germline CDR1 is MRHNA and CDR2 is SNTAGT. Written as DNA, the CDR3 is TGTGCCAGCAGTGTGGGGCAGGGCACTGATGAGCAGTTCTTC. Translated: CASSVGQGTDEQFF.

V usage is TRBV27 and J usage is TRBJ2-3; D gene unclear. V was shortened by 5 bases and J by 1 base, with 7 bases between the two germline ends. Germline V gene sequence: CDR1 MNHEY, CDR2 SMNVEV (reference sequence). The CDR3 sequence is 13 residues long. The CDR3: CASSALRTDTQYF. Here the CDR3 DNA reads TGTGCCAGCAGTGCACTCCGCACAGATACGCAGTATTTT.